Given below is one T cell receptor beta chain in context. The RNA input was about 0.5 to 1 ug, and it was reverse transcribed with random hexamers. TCRdb used MiXCR to reprocess the immunoSEQ multiplex PCR reads, holding one entry per CDR3 protein. The sample shows 150,000 to 200,000 distinct CDR3 sequences, about 93% of them seen only once. These data are taken from a study of CD8 T cells in Susac syndrome. Looked up from germline, CDR1 is MNHEY and CDR2 is SVGEGT. Trimming stripped 6 bases from V and 5 bases from J, with 16 bases between. The CDR3 length is 14 residues. The sequence was collected from a human donor in good health. Sample: CD4+ T cells from PBMCs. The V and J genes are TRBV6-2 or TRBV6-3 and TRBJ2-5, with D tentatively TRBD2 (6 bases). DNA of the CDR3: TGTGCCAGCAGATCTGCGGGGACCCGGGAGACCCAGTACTTC. Its translation: CASRSAGTRETQYF.